The 26 T cell receptor beta chains presented below share a single source sample, sequenced in a study of kidney transplant recipient with SARS-CoV-2 infection. TCRdb reanalysed the reads using MiXCR and keeps one entry per CDR3 protein. This table holds approximately 240,000 distinct CDR3 sequences, more than 25% found once. This material consisted of a blood sample, taken at baseline and on roughly day 110 from a kidney transplant recipient. The source is a young adult male patient who had COVID-19 and was a kidney transplant recipient. Some of the T cells might come from the graft donor.

V gene TRBV5-4 combines with J gene TRBJ1-2; D unresolved. Trimming pared 7 bases from V and 4 bases from J, leaving 23 bases between. Germline CDR1 SGHNT, CDR2 YYREEE (reference sequence). This CDR3 spans 16 amino acids. The CDR3: CASHQFVPGKTYGYTF. CDR3 in DNA: TGTGCCAGCCACCAATTCGTACCAGGAAAGACCTATGGCTACACCTTC.

This clonotype was detected many times. V usage is TRBV3-1 and J usage is TRBJ2-2; no clear D. The CDR3 is 18 amino acids. Germline V gene lookup returns CDR1 LGHDT and CDR2 YNNKEL (reference sequence). V was clipped by 5 bases and J by 5 bases, with 24 bases between them. CDR3 residues: CASSGTNPISGLTGELFF. The CDR3 DNA reads TGTGCCAGCAGCGGAACTAATCCCATTTCAGGCTTGACCGGGGAGCTGTTTTTT. Full variable domain (missing parts from reference TRBV3-1 and TRBJ2-2): DTAVSQTPKYLVTQMGNDKSIKCEQNLGHDTMYWYKQDSKKFLKIMFSYNNKELIINETVPNRFSPKSPDKAHLNLHINSLELGDSAVYFCASSGTNPISGLTGELFFGEGSRLTVL.

Of note for this clonotype: This clone may be a read error of a much larger clone one base away. A read error is likely, as this CDR3 ends without the conserved phenylalanine or tryptophan. The chain couples TRBV29-1 to TRBJ1-3, with a weak D call TRBD1 (5 bases). Looked up from germline, CDR1 is SQVTM and CDR2 is ANQGSEA. V was cut by 4 bases and J by 2 bases, with 12 bases left in between. This CDR3 spans 14 amino acids. The CDR3 DNA is TGCAGCGTTGCCTCAGGGAGCGCTGGAAACACCATATATTAT. Its translation is CSVASGSAGNTIYY.

This clonotype was recorded once. This CDR3 fails to terminate in the conserved phenylalanine or tryptophan, so it likely reflects a read error. The chain carries TRBV6-5 and TRBJ1-1; D gene ambiguous. CDR1 and CDR2 from the germline V gene are MNHEY and SVGAGI. The CDR3 contains 14 residues. The V gene lost 6 bases and the J gene lost 0 bases, with 11 bases spanning the gap. CDR3 protein: CASSFGGMNTEAFS. The CDR3 nucleotides read TGTGCCAGCAGCTTTGGAGGTATGAACACTGAAGCTTTCTCT.

To note about this clonotype: This clone may be a read error of a much larger clone one base away. The gene calls are TRBV5-5 and TRBJ1-2; weak D call: TRBD1 (5 bases). Trimming pared 5 bases from V and 6 bases from J, leaving 17 bases between. There are 14 residues in the CDR3. Germline CDR1 and CDR2: SGHKS and YYEKEE (reference sequence). In DNA, the CDR3 is TGTGCCAGCAGGGGGCCAGACCAAGCCCATGGCTACACCTTC. Translating it yields CASRGPDQAHGYTF.

This clonotype was found many times. The J gene is TRBJ2-7, the V gene TRBV6-1; tentatively, D is TRBD2 (5 bases). Looked up from germline, CDR1 is MNHNS and CDR2 is SASEGT. V was trimmed by 2 bases and J by 6 bases, leaving 17 bases between them. The CDR3 contains 15 residues. CDR3 nucleotides: TGTGCCAGCAGTGAAAAGCTAGTCGAGGGCCTCGAGCAGTACTTC. Its translation is CASSEKLVEGLEQYF.

As concerns this clonotype: Since a much larger clone is just one base distant, this may be a read error. The chain combines TRBV3-1 with TRBJ2-7, with no clear D. Matching the DNA end better, TRBJ2-5 makes the J call doubtful. Germline-derived CDR1 and CDR2 are LGHDT and YNNKEL (reference sequence). This CDR3 is 17 amino acids long. CDR3 sequence reads: CASSLYHPIFFSETQYF. The CDR3 DNA is TGTGCCAGCAGCCTCTACCATCCCATTTTTTTCTCTGAGACCCAGTACTTC.

The V and J genes are TRBV6-4 and TRBJ1-2; D not certain. CDR3 length: 17 residues. Per the germline V gene, CDR1 is MRHNA and CDR2 is SNTAGT. Trimming shortened V by 5 bases and J by 4 bases, and 23 bases separated the two germline ends. CDR3 coding DNA: TGTGCCAGCAGTCCGAGCACCTCACACGGAAAGACCTATGGCTACACCTTC. Residues: CASSPSTSHGKTYGYTF.

Details on this clonotype: A read error may account for a junction end that differs from germline. The chain is built from TRBV2 and TRBJ2-5; 8 nucleotides line up with TRBD2. CDR1 and CDR2 from the germline V gene are SNHLY and FYNNEI. The CDR3 is 15 residues long. CDR3 residues: CVSSETSGGQETQYF. The CDR3 DNA follows: TGTGTCAGCAGTGAAACTAGCGGTGGCCAAGAGACCCAGTACTTC.

Concerning this clonotype: This sequence may be a read error, since a much larger clone differs from it by one base. V usage is TRBV28 and J usage is TRBJ1-2, with D maybe TRBD1 (5 bases). The V gene's germline CDR1 is MDHEN and CDR2 SYDVKM. The CDR3 has 16 amino acids. The CDR3: CGSGGSDSRKTYGYTF. The CDR3 bases are TGTGGCAGTGGGGGATCTGATAGCCGAAAGACCTATGGCTACACCTTC.

The chain carries TRBV9 and TRBJ1-1; D is perhaps TRBD1 (6 bases). V lost 4 bases, J lost 6 bases, and 16 bases lay in between. This CDR3 comprises 14 residues. The germline V gene encodes CDR1 SGDLS and CDR2 YYNGEE. DNA for the CDR3: TGTGCCAGCAGCCGCCGGCAAGGGGGGGCTGAAGCTTTCTTT. This gives the protein CASSRRQGGAEAFF.

This clonotype was picked up many times. This sequence joins TRBV10-3 and TRBJ2-1; D perhaps matches TRBD2 (5 bases). The CDR3 length is 13 residues. V was pared by 0 bases and J by 8 bases, with 8 bases between. Germline CDR1 ENHRY, CDR2 SYGVKD. CDR3 sequence reads: CAISESSSYEQFF. The CDR3 nucleotides read TGTGCCATCAGTGAGTCGTCTAGCTATGAGCAGTTCTTC.

About this clonotype: The junction differs from germline at one of its ends, possibly a read error. V is TRBV19 and J is TRBJ2-5, with D hard to call. Germline CDR1 reads LNHDA; CDR2 reads SQIVND (reference sequence). CDR3 length: 13 amino acids. DNA for the CDR3: TGTGCCAGTGTAGGGCGGCCTCAGGAGACTCAGTACTTC. It is translated as CASVGRPQETQYF.

This clonotype showed up many times. The rearrangement links TRBV3-1 to TRBJ2-5; D is ambiguous. The germline V gene encodes CDR1 LGHDT and CDR2 YNNKEL (reference sequence). The CDR3 has 17 amino acids. V was clipped by 3 bases and J by 5 bases, with 22 bases between them. DNA of the CDR3: TGTGCCAGCAGCCAGAGCCGTCCCATTTCTTTCTCTGAGACCCAGTACTTC. It codes for CASSQSRPISFSETQYF.

About this clonotype: This sequence may be a read error, since a much larger clone differs from it by one base. The chain recombines TRBV20-1 with TRBJ2-7; 12 bases are shared with TRBD1. The CDR3 sequence is 14 residues long. Looked up from germline, CDR1 is DFQATT and CDR2 is SNEGSKA (reference sequence). The CDR3: CSAQEGTGGGEQNF. CDR3 in DNA: TGCAGTGCCCAGGAAGGGACAGGGGGCGGCGAGCAGAACTTC.

As concerns this clonotype: At one boundary the junction diverges from the germline segment, which might be a read error. The chain combines TRBV18 with TRBJ1-6; D uncertain. CDR3 length equals 15 residues. The germline V gene encodes CDR1 KGHSH and CDR2 LQKENI. CDR3 in DNA: TGTGCCGGCTCACCCTGGTCAGGAAGTGATTCACCCCTCCACTTT. Encoded protein: CAGSPWSGSDSPLHF. The variable domain in full, with the rest retrieved from reference TRBV18 and TRBJ1-6, is NAGVMQNPRHLVRRRGQEARLRCSPMKGHSHVYWYRQLPEEGLKFMVYLQKENIIDESGMPKERFSAEFPKEGPSILRIQQVVRGDSAAYFCAGSPWSGSDSPLHFGNGTRLTVT.

This clonotype appeared many times. V usage is TRBV5-1 and J usage is TRBJ2-4, with D possibly being TRBD2 (6 bases). V was trimmed by 0 bases and J by 0 bases, leaving 22 bases between them. Germline-derived CDR1 and CDR2 are SGHRS and YFSETQ. The CDR3 extends over 20 amino acids. The CDR3 nucleotides are TGCGCCAGCAGCTTGGCTATTGGAGTGAGCGGGTTTATAGCCAAAAACATTCAGTACTTC. It encodes CASSLAIGVSGFIAKNIQYF.

This clonotype was found once. A much larger clone lies a single base off, so this may be a read error. This chain uses TRBV6-2 or TRBV6-3 with TRBJ1-2; a possible D gene is TRBD1 (6 bases). V was shortened by 8 bases and J by 2 bases, with 15 bases between the two germline ends. CDR1 and CDR2 (germline): MNHEY, SVGEGT. The CDR3 length is 14 residues. CDR3 amino acids: CASGPGQRNYGYTF. The CDR3 nucleotides read TGTGCCAGCGGCCCCGGACAGCGGAACTATGGCTACACCTTC.

About this clonotype: A read error is possible here, since a much larger clone lies one base away. The chain combines TRBV4-1 with TRBJ1-2; 7 bases match TRBD1. Germline V gene lookup returns CDR1 MGHRA and CDR2 YSYEKL. CDR3 size: 16 residues. Losses at the gene ends were 2 bases for V and 6 bases for J; bases not matched to a gene: 12. The CDR3 coding sequence is TGCGCCAGCAGCCAAAGACAGGGCGAGGGGCTCGATGGCTACACCTTC. Its protein product is CASSQRQGEGLDGYTF.

This clonotype came up a few times. The chain uses TRBV19 and TRBJ2-3; 9 bases are a match to TRBD1. CDR1 is LNHDA, CDR2 SQIVND, per germline (reference sequence). The CDR3 loop spans 16 amino acids. The junction had 12 bases not matched to a gene; V was cut back by 4 bases and J by 7 bases. The CDR3 nucleotides are TGTGCCAGTAGTAGAGGGACAGGGAGATATGTATATACGCAGTATTTT. This gives the protein CASSRGTGRYVYTQYF.

At least ten counts were recorded for this clonotype. This rearrangement joins TRBV7-9 to TRBJ1-2; D perhaps matches TRBD1 (5 bases). Trimming cost V 2 bases and J 5 bases, with 12 bases left between them. The CDR3 is made up of 14 amino acids. CDR1 and CDR2 (germline): SEHNR, FQNEAQ (reference sequence). The CDR3 is CASSLPGKEYGYTF. As DNA, the CDR3 is TGTGCCAGCAGCTTACCAGGGAAGGAGTATGGCTACACCTTC.

There are many counts of this clonotype. The J gene is TRBJ2-7, the V gene TRBV21-1; TRBD2 was called by the table and not checked on the DNA. TRBV21-1 counts as a pseudogene. The CDR3 runs to 15 residues. DNA for the CDR3: TGTGCCAGCAGCAGGGGACTAGCGGGAGGAAACGAGCAGTACTTC. This encodes CASSRGLAGGNEQYF.

This clonotype was picked up many times. The chain joins TRBV6-5 to TRBJ2-1; possibly TRBD2 for D (7 bases). The length of the CDR3 is 15 residues. Trimming left V 0 bases short and J 6 bases short, with 12 bases between. The germline CDR1 and CDR2 sequences are MNHEY and SVGAGI. The CDR3 DNA reads TGTGCCAGCAGTTACTCGACTAGCAGGGGCAATGAGCAGTTCTTC. This encodes CASSYSTSRGNEQFF.

The rearrangement joins TRBV7-6 to TRBJ2-1; D may correspond to TRBD1 or TRBD2 (6 bases each). The CDR3 length is 15 residues. V dropped 5 bases and J dropped 11 bases, with 22 bases sitting between them. Germline-derived CDR1 and CDR2 are SGHVS and FNYEAQ. The CDR3 protein is CASSVTRGPKNKQFF. For the CDR3, the DNA is TGTGCCAGCAGCGTGACCCGGGGGCCTAAGAATAAGCAGTTCTTC.

This clonotype was seen repeatedly, ten times or more. The chain is built from TRBV18 and TRBJ2-7; D is perhaps TRBD1 or TRBD2 (5 bases each). CDR3 length: 16 residues. V lost 5 bases to trimming and J lost 3 bases, with 20 bases between them. Germline V gene sequence: CDR1 KGHSH, CDR2 LQKENI. CDR3 amino acids: CASSGTGTGLVYEQYF. CDR3 coding DNA: TGTGCCAGCTCAGGGACCGGGACCGGGTTAGTCTACGAGCAGTACTTC.

V gene TRBV20-1 combines with J gene TRBJ2-4; D is undetermined. Trimming pared 3 bases from V and 16 bases from J, leaving 19 bases between. The CDR3 is made up of 12 amino acids. Germline assignment: CDR1 DFQATT and CDR2 SNEGSKA (reference sequence). The CDR3 reads CSASQASSSIYF. DNA of the CDR3: TGCAGTGCTAGCCAGGCCAGCAGCTCCATCTACTTC.